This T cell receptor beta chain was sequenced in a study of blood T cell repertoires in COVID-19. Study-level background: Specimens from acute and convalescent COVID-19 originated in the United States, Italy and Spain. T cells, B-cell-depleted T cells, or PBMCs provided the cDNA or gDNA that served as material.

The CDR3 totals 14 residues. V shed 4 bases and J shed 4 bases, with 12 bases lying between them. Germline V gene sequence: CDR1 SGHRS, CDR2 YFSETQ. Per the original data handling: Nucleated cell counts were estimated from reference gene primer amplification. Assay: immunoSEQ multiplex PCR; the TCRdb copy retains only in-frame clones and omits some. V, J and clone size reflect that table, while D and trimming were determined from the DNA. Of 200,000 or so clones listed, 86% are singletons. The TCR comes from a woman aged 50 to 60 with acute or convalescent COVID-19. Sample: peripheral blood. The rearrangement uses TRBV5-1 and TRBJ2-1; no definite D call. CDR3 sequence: CASSPPNSYNEQFF. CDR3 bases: TGCGCCAGCAGCCCGCCTAATAGTTACAATGAGCAGTTCTTC.